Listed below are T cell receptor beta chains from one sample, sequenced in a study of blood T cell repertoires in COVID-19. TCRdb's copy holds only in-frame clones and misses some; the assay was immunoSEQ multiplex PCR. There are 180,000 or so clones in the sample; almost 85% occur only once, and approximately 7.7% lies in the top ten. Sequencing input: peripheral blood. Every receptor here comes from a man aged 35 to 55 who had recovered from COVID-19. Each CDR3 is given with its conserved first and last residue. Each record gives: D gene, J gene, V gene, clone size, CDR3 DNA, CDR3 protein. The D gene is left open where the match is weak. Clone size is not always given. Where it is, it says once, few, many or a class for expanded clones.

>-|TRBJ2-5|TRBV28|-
TGTGCCAGCAGTTTAGTTCGGGCAGGTGGGGGCTCAGAGACCCAGTACTTC
CASSLVRAGGGSETQYF
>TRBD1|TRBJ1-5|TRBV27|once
TGTGCCAGCAGTTTATCGGCACAGGGGGCGAATCAGCCCCAGCATTTT
CASSLSAQGANQPQHF
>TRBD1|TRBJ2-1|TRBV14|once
TGTGCCAGCAGCCAAGAGAATGCGGGACAGGGCTGGTACAATGAGCAGTTCTTC
CASSQENAGQGWYNEQFF
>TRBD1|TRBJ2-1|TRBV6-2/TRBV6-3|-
TGTGCCAGCAGTTTAGCCGGGACAGGAAGTGTCGATGAGCAGTTCTTC
CASSLAGTGSVDEQFF
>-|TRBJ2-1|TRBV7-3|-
TGTGCCAGCAGCTCCCAGGGGCATGAGCAGTTCTTC
CASSSQGHEQFF
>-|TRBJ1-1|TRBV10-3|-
TGTGCCATCAGTTTATCGTCAGACTCTGAAGCTTTCTTT
CAISLSSDSEAFF
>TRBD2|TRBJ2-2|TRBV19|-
TGTGCCAGTAGTATAGGAGCGGGAGTGGCCGGGGAGCTGTTTTTT
CASSIGAGVAGELFF
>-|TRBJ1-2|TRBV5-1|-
TGCGCCAGCAGTTTCAACAGAAACAGGGAGTACGGCTACACCTTC
CASSFNRNREYGYTF
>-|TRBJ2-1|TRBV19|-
TGTGCCAGTAGTCCCCGAGGTGAAAACAATGAGCAGTTCTTC
CASSPRGENNEQFF
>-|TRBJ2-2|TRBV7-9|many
TGTGCCAGCAGCCCCCGTCCCCGGGAGCTGTTTTTT
CASSPRPRELFF
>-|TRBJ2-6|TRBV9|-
TGTGCCAGCAGCCATAGCGATATAGGTGGGGCCAACGTCCTGACTTTC
CASSHSDIGGANVLTF
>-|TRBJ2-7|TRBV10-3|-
TGTGCCACCCAACCCACAGAGACCTACGAGCAGTACTTC
CATQPTETYEQYF
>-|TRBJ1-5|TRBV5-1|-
TGCGCCAGCAGCTTGGACGGGTCGGGGGGCGAACAGCCCCAGCATTTT
CASSLDGSGGEQPQHF
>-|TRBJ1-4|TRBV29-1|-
TGCAGCGTCTCGGGGGGGGAGGATGAAAAACTGTTTTTT
CSVSGGEDEKLFF
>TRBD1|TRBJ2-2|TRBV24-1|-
TGTGCCACCAGTGGGGCAGGGGGCGGAAACACCGGGGAGCTGTTTTTT
CATSGAGGGNTGELFF
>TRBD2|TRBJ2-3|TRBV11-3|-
TGTGCCAGCAGCTTCGGGACTAGCGGGACAGATACGCAGTATTTT
CASSFGTSGTDTQYF
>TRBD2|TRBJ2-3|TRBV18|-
TGTGCCAGCTCACCCTCACTAGCGGACACAGATACGCAGTATTTT
CASSPSLADTDTQYF
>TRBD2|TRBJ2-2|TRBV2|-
TGTGCCAGCAGTGGGACTAGCGGGAGCCCCGGGGAGCTGTTTTTT
CASSGTSGSPGELFF
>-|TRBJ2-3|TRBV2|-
TGTGCCAGCAGCCTCCGACTAGAAGATACGCAGTATTTT
CASSLRLEDTQYF
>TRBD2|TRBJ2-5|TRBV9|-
TGTGCCAGCACCCCAGGGAGTAGCGGGGGCCAAGAGACCCAGTACTTC
CASTPGSSGGQETQYF
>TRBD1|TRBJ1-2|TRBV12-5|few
TGTGCTAGTGGTTTGCCGGGACAGTTATATGGCTACACCTTC
CASGLPGQLYGYTF
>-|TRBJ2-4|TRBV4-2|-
TGTGCCAGCAGCCAACGTGGGGGCTTTGGCATTCAGTACTTC
CASSQRGGFGIQYF
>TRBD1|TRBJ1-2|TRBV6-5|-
TGTGCCAGCAGGGCAGGGACAGCCCTTGGGGGCTACACCTTC
CASRAGTALGGYTF
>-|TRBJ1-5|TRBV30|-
TGTGCCTGGAGCGTCGGGGTTGGCAATCAGCCCCAGCATTTT
CAWSVGVGNQPQHF
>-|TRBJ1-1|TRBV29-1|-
TGCAGCGTTAATCAGGACTTGAACACTGAAGCTTTCTTT
CSVNQDLNTEAFF
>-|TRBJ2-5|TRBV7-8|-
TGTGCCAGCAGCTTAAGGGGCCTTCGCCAAGAGACCCAGTACTTC
CASSLRGLRQETQYF
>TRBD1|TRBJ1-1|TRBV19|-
TGTGCCAGTAGTATACGGACAGGGATGAACACTGAAGCTTTCTTT
CASSIRTGMNTEAFF
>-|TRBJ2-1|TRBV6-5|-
TGTGCCAGCAGTTTACCGGGTGAGCAGTTCTTC
CASSLPGEQFF
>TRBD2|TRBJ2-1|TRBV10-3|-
TGTGCCATCAGAGATGTGCGGGAGGGTGAGCAGTTCTTC
CAIRDVREGEQFF
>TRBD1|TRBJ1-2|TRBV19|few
TGTGCCAGTACTGGGCAGGGGGCTAACTATGGCTACACCTTC
CASTGQGANYGYTF
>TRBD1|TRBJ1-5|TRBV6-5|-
TGTGCCAGCAGTTCAACAGGGGCGGGGGGTCAGCCCCAGCATTTT
CASSSTGAGGQPQHF
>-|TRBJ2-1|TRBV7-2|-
TGTGCCAGCAGCTTAGCCGCAGTGCAGTTCTTC
CASSLAAVQFF
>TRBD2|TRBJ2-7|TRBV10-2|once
TGCGCCAGCAGTGGGGGGACTAGCGGTTCCTACGAGCAGTACTTC
CASSGGTSGSYEQYF
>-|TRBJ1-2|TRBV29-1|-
TGCAGCGCCGACAGTGTAGCTAACTATGGCTACACCTTC
CSADSVANYGYTF
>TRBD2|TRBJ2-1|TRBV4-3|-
TGCGCCAGCAGCACTCAGCGGGAGCTCTACAATGAGCAGTTCTTC
CASSTQRELYNEQFF
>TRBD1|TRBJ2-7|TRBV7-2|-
TGTGCCAGCAGCGACCGGGGACAGGCCTACGAGCAGTACTTC
CASSDRGQAYEQYF
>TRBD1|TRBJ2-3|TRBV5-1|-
TGCGCCAGCAGCGCGGAGGGACAGGGGTTCGGCACAGATACGCAGTATTTT
CASSAEGQGFGTDTQYF
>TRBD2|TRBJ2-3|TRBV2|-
TGTGCCAGCAGTGGGGGACTAGACCTACCCGGAGATACGCAGTATTTT
CASSGGLDLPGDTQYF
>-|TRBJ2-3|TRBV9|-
TGTGCCAGCAGCGTAGGGGGGAGGGATACGCAGTATTTT
CASSVGGRDTQYF
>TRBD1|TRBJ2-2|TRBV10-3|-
TGTGCCACCGGGCCGGGACAGGCGAACACCGGGGAGCTGTTTTTT
CATGPGQANTGELFF
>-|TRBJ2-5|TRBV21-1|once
TGTGCCAGCAGCAAAGTTGGGGCTGGACAAGAGACCCAGTACTTC
CASSKVGAGQETQYF
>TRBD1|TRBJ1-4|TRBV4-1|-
TGCGCCAGCAGCCAAGGGGTCGGGACAGGGACCATGTGGAAACTGTTTTTT
CASSQGVGTGTMWKLFF
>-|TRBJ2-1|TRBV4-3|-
TGCGCCAGCAGCCAAGCCCTAGGCAATAATGAGCAGTTCTTC
CASSQALGNNEQFF
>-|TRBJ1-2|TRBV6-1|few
TGTGCCAGCAGTGCCTGGAGTGGCCAACCGGGGGGGGGCTACACCTTC
CASSAWSGQPGGGYTF
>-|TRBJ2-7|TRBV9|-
TGTGCCAGCAGGGTTAAAATCGGGACCTACGAGCAGTACTTC
CASRVKIGTYEQYF
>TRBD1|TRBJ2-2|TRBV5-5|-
TGTGCCAGCAGTAGGACAGGGGCGAACACCGGGGAGCTGTTTTTT
CASSRTGANTGELFF
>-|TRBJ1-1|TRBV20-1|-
TGCAGTGCTAGCGACGGGAGGGGAGCTTTCTTT
CSASDGRGAFF
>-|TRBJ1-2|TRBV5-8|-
TGTGCCAGCTCGACCCGACAACCTTCTTTC
CASSTRQPSF
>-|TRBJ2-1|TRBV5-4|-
TGTGCCAGCAGCTTGAGGGCGGGGAGCTCCTACAATGAGCAGTTCTTC
CASSLRAGSSYNEQFF
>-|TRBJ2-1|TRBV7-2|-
TGTGCCAGCAGCTTACAGGGGAACAATGAGCAGTTCTTC
CASSLQGNNEQFF
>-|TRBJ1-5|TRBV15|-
TGTGCCACCAGCAGAGGAGGTTCGGATCAGCCCCAGCATTTT
CATSRGGSDQPQHF
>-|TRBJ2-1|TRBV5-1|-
TGCGCCAGCAGCTTGACCGGTGAGCAGTTCTTC
CASSLTGEQFF
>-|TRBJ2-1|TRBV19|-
TGTGCCAGTAGCGCAGAGAGGGTCTACAATGAGCAGTTCTTC
CASSAERVYNEQFF
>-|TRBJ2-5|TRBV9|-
TGTGCCAGCAGCGTAGGGGTAGGGGTGAGGGGGCAAGAGACCCAGTACTTC
CASSVGVGVRGQETQYF
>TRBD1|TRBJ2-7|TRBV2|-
TGTGCCAGCAGTAAAGACAGGGATCAGACGCTCGAGCAGTACTTC
CASSKDRDQTLEQYF
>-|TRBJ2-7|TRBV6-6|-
TGTGCCAGCAGTTCGCATTCAGGGGCGCCATTCTACGAGCAGTACTTC
CASSSHSGAPFYEQYF
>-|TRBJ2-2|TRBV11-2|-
TGTGCCAGCAGCTTAGACCACAGGGTCTGGCCCGGGGAGCTGTTTTTT
CASSLDHRVWPGELFF
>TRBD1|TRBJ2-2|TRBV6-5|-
TGTGCCAGCAGCGGGACAGGGAACACCGGGGAGCTGTTTTTT
CASSGTGNTGELFF
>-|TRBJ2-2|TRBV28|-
TGTGCCAGCAGTTTATCCGGTTACCAGGGGGGCCCCGGGGAGCTGTTTTTT
CASSLSGYQGGPGELFF
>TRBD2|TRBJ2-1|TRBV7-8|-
TGTGCCAGCAGCGTAACTAGCGGGAGGATCTACAATGAGCAGTTCTTC
CASSVTSGRIYNEQFF